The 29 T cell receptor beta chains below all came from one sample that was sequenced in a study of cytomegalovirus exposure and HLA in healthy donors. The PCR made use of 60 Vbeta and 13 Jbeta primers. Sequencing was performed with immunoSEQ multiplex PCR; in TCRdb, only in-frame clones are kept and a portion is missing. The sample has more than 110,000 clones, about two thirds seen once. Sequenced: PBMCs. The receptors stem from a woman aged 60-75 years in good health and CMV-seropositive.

CDR3 bases: TGCAGCGTTGAGGAGGGGGCGGATACGCAGTATTTT. This translates into CSVEEGADTQYF. The J gene is TRBJ2-3, the V gene TRBV29-1, with D perhaps matching TRBD1 (7 bases). V lost 3 bases, J lost 6 bases, and 10 bases lay in between. The germline CDR1 and CDR2 sequences are SQVTM and ANQGSEA. The CDR3 loop spans 12 amino acids.

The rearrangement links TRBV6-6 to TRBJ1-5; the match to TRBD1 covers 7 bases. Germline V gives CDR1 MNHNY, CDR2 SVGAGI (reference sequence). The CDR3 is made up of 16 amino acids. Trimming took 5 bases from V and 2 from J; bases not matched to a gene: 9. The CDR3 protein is CASSLTGTDGNQPQHF. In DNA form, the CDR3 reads TGTGCCAGCAGTCTCACCGGGACAGACGGCAATCAGCCCCAGCATTTT.

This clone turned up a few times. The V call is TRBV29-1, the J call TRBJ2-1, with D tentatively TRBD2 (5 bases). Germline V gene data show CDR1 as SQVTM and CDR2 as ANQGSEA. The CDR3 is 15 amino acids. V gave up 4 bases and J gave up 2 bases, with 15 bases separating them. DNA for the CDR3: TGCAGCGTTGTTCTTTGGGAGAAAACCTACAATGAGCAGTTCTTC. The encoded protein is CSVVLWEKTYNEQFF.

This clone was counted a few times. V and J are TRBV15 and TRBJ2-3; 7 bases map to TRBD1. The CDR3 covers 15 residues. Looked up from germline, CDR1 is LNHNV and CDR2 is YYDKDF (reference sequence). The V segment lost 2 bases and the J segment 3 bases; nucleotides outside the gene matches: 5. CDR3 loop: CATSRTNRGTDTQYF. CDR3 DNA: TGTGCCACCAGCAGAACCAACAGGGGAACAGATACGCAGTATTTT.

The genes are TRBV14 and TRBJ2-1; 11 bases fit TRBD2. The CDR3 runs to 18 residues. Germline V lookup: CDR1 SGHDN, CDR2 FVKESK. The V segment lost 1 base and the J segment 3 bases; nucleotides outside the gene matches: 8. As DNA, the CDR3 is TGTGCCAGCAGCCAAGTAGGTAGCGGGAGGGCCCACTACAATGAGCAGTTCTTC. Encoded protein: CASSQVGSGRAHYNEQFF.

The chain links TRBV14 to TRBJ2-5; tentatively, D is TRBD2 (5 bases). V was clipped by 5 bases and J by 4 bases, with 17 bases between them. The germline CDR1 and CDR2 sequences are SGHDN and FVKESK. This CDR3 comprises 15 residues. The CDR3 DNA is TGTGCCAGCAGCAATCAAGGACTCCAGATAGAGACCCAGTACTTC. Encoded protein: CASSNQGLQIETQYF.

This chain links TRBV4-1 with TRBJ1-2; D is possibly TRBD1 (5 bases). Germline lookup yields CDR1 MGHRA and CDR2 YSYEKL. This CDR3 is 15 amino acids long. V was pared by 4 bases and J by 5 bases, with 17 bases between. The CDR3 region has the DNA TGCGCCAGCAGCCCTTCGACAGTACAAAGGTATGGCTACACCTTC. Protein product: CASSPSTVQRYGYTF.

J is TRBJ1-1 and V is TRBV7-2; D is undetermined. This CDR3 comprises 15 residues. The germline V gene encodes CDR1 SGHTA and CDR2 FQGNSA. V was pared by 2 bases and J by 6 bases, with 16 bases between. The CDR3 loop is CASSLSHSRISEAFF. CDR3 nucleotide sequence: TGTGCCAGCAGCTTATCCCACAGTAGAATTTCTGAAGCTTTCTTT. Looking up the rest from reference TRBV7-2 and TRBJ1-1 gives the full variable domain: GAGVSQSPSNKVTEKGKDVELRCDPISGHTALYWYRQSLGQGLEFLIYFQGNSAPDKSGLPSDRFSAERTGGSVSTLTIQRTQQEDSAVYLCASSLSHSRISEAFFGQGTRLTVV.

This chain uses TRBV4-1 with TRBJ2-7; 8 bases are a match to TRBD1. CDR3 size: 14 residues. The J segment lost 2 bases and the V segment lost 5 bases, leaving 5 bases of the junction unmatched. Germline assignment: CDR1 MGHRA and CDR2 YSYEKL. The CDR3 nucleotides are TGCGCCAGCAGCGAAAGGGACAGGCCCTACGAGCAGTACTTC. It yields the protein CASSERDRPYEQYF.

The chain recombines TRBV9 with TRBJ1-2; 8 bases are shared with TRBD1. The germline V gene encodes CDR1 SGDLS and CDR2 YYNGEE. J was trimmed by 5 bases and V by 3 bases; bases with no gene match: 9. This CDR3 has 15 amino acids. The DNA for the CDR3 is TGTGCCAGCAGCGAGGGGGCAGGGGGCAGGTATGGCTACACCTTC. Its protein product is CASSEGAGGRYGYTF. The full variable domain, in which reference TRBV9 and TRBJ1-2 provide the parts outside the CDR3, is DSGVTQTPKHLITATGQRVTLRCSPRSGDLSVYWYQQSLDQGLQFLIQYYNGEERAKGNILERFSAQQFPDLHSELNLSSLELGDSALYFCASSEGAGGRYGYTFGSGTRLTVV.

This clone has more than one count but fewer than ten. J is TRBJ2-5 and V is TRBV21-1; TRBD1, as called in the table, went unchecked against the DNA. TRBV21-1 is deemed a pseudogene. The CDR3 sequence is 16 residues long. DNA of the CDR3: TGTGCCAGCAGGAGAAGGGACAGGGGGACTCAAGAGACCCAGTACTTC. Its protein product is CASRRRDRGTQETQYF.

This CDR3 is CASSSETQYF. CDR3 DNA: TGTGCCAGCAGTTCGGAGACCCAGTACTTC. V is TRBV2 and J is TRBJ2-5, with unresolved D. The germline V gene has CDR1 SNHLY and CDR2 FYNNEI. The germline V and J ends were trimmed by 5 bases and 5 bases, with 3 bases remaining between them. This CDR3 is 10 amino acids long.

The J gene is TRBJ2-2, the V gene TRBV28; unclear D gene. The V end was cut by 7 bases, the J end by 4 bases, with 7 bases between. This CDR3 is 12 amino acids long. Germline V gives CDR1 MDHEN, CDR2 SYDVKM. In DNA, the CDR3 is TGTGCCAGCACAATGGCCACCGGGGAGCTGTTTTTT. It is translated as CASTMATGELFF.

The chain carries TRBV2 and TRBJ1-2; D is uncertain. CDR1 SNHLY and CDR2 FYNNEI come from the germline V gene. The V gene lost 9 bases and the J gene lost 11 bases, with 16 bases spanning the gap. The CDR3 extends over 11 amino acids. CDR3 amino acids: CARPRQPRYTF. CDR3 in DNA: TGTGCCAGACCCAGACAACCCAGGTACACCTTC.

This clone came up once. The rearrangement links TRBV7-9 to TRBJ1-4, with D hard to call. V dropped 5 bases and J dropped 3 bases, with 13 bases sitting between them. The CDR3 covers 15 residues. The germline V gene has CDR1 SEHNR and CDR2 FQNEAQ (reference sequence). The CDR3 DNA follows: TGTGCCAGCAGCCGCGGCGACCCCGCTAATGAAAAACTGTTTTTT. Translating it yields CASSRGDPANEKLFF.

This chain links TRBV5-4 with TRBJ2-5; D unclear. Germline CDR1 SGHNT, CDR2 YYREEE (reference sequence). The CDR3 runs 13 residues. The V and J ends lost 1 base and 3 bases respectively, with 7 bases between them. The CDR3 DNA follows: TGTGCCAGCAGCTTGAGGAGTGAAGAGACCCAGTACTTC. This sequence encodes CASSLRSEETQYF.

The CDR3 DNA is TGTGCCATCACTATAGCGGGAGATCGGGGTGAGCAGTTCTTC. This translates into CAITIAGDRGEQFF. The chain links TRBV10-3 to TRBJ2-1, with 9 bases fitting TRBD2. In germline, CDR1 is ENHRY, CDR2 SYGVKD. V lost 7 bases, J lost 9 bases, and 10 bases stayed unmatched. CDR3 length equals 14 residues.

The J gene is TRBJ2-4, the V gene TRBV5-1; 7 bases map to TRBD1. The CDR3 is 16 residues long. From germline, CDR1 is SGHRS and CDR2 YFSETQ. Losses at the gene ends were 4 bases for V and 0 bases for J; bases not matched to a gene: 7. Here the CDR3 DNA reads TGCGCCAGCAGCCCCGGGACAGTACTAGCCAAAAACATTCAGTACTTC. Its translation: CASSPGTVLAKNIQYF.

DNA for the CDR3: TGTGCCAGCAGCTTAGCAGGGGTAGGCGAAAAACTGTTTTTT. This gives the protein CASSLAGVGEKLFF. The chain uses TRBV7-6 and TRBJ1-4, with D possibly TRBD1 on 5 matching bases. The germline CDR1 and CDR2 sequences are SGHVS and FNYEAQ. Trimming shortened V by 0 bases and J by 8 bases, and 10 bases separated the two germline ends. CDR3 length equals 14 residues.

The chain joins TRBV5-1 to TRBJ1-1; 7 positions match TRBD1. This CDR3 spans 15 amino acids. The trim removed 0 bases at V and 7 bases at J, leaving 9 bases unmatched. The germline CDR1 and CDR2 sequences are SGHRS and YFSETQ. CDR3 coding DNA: TGCGCCAGCAGCTTGGGGGTTGATAGGGGGCGTGAAGCTTTCTTT. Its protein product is CASSLGVDRGREAFF. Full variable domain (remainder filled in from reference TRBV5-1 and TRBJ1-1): KAGVTQTPRYLIKTRGQQVTLSCSPISGHRSVSWYQQTPGQGLQFLFEYFSETQRNKGNFPGRFSGRQFSNSRSEMNVSTLELGDSALYLCASSLGVDRGREAFFGQGTRLTVV.

The CDR3 sequence: CASSQRTSGYNEQFF. The CDR3 bases are TGTGCCAGCAGTCAACGGACTAGCGGTTACAATGAGCAGTTCTTC. The chain has TRBV25-1 and TRBJ2-1; 10 bases agree with TRBD2. V shed 5 bases and J 4 bases; nucleotides not matched to a gene: 5. This CDR3 region has 15 residues. Germline CDR1 and CDR2: MGHDK and SYGVNS.

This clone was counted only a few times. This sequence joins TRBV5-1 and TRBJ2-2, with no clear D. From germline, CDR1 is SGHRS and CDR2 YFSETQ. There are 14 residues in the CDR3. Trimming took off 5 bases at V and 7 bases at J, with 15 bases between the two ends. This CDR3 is CASRSTRSGGELFF. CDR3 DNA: TGCGCCAGCAGATCTACGAGATCCGGCGGGGAGCTGTTTTTT.

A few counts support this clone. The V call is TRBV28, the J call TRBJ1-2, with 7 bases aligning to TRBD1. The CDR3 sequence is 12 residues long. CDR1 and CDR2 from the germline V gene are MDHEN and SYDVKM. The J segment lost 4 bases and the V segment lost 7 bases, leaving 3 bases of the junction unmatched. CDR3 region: CASMQGGYGYTF. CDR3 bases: TGTGCCAGCATGCAGGGGGGCTATGGCTACACCTTC.

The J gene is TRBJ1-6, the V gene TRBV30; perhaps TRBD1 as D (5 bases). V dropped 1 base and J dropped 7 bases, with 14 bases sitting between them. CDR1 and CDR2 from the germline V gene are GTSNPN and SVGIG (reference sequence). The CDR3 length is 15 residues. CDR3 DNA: TGTGCCTGGAGTGCCCTTCGGACACAGAATTCACCCCTCCACTTT. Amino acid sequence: CAWSALRTQNSPLHF.

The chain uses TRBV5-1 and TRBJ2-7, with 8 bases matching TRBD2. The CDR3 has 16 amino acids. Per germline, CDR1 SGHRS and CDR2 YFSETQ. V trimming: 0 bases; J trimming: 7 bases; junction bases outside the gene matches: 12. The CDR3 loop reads CASSLAAGLGGGEQYF. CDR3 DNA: TGCGCCAGCAGCTTGGCGGCGGGACTAGGGGGAGGAGAGCAGTACTTC.

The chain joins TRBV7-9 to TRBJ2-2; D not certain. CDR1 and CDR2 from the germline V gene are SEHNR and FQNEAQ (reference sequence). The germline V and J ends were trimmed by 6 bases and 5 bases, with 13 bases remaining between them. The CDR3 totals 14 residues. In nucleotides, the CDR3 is TGTGCCAGCAGACGTACCAGGTCGACCGGGGAGCTGTTTTTT. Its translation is CASRRTRSTGELFF.

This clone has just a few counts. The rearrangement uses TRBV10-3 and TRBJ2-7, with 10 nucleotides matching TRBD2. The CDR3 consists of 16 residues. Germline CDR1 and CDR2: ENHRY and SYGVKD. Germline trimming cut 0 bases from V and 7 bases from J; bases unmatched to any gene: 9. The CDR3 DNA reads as TGTGCCATCAGTGAGTCAAGCCTAGCGGGAGTCGGTGAGCAGTACTTC. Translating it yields CAISESSLAGVGEQYF.

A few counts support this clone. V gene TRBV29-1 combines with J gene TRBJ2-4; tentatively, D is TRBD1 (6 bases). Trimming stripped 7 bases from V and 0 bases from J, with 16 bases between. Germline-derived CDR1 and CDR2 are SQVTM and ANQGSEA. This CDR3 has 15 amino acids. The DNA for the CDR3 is TGCAGCGCCAGTTCAGGGACACTAGCCAAAAACATTCAGTACTTC. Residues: CSASSGTLAKNIQYF.

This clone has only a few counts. The CDR3 coding sequence is TGTGCCAGTAGCGGGAAAGAGACCCAGTACTTC. Protein sequence: CASSGKETQYF. This chain connects TRBV2 to TRBJ2-5, with TRBD2 matching over 8 bases. V lost 9 bases, J lost 3 bases, and 0 bases stayed unmatched. The CDR3 has 11 residues. Germline loops: CDR1 SNHLY, CDR2 FYNNEI.